The 18 T cell receptor beta chains in this list originate from one sample, sequenced in a study of blood T cells in healthy people across ages. A second PCR, run for about 7 to 11 cycles, used a sample-barcoded 5' primer plus a J-beta primer mix. TCRdb re-analysed the 5' RACE reads in MiXCR, keeping a single row per CDR3 protein. The sample includes about 640,000 distinct CDR3 sequences, about 53% of them seen just once. The sample consisted of blood. These receptor sequences come from a man between 60 and 75 years old in good health.

A remark on this clonotype: One end of the junction does not line up with germline, which may come from a read error. This chain joins TRBV5-1 and TRBJ2-7; D ambiguous. The length of the CDR3 is 15 residues. Germline V lookup: CDR1 SGHRS, CDR2 YFSETQ. The CDR3 spells CASSPYRATSHEQYF. Written as DNA, the CDR3 is TGCGCCAGCAGCCCCTACCGGGCAACCTCCCACGAGCAGTACTTC. The full variable domain, completed using reference TRBV5-1 and TRBJ2-7, is KAGVTQTPRYLIKTRGQQVTLSCSPISGHRSVSWYQQTPGQGLQFLFEYFSETQRNKGNFPGRFSGRQFSNSRSEMNVSTLELGDSALYLCASSPYRATSHEQYFGPGTRLTVT.

The J gene is TRBJ2-7, the V gene TRBV5-1; TRBD1 is a possible D gene (6 bases). Per the germline V gene, CDR1 is SGHRS and CDR2 is YFSETQ. Trimming took off 3 bases at V and 3 bases at J, with 10 bases between the two ends. The CDR3 has 13 amino acids. Written as DNA, the CDR3 is TGCGCCAGCAGCTCCGGACAGCTCTACGAGCAGTACTTC. Translating it yields CASSSGQLYEQYF.

The V gene is TRBV10-3, the J gene TRBJ2-7; TRBD2 agrees at 13 bases. With the DNA end fitting TRBJ2-5 better, the J assignment may be wrong. The V gene's germline CDR1 is ENHRY and CDR2 SYGVKD. The CDR3 contains 15 residues. CDR3 amino acids: CAIRAGTSGAGTQYF. In DNA, the CDR3 is TGTGCCATCAGGGCCGGGACTAGCGGGGCTGGGACCCAGTACTTC.

This clonotype was counted only a few times. One end of the junction fails to match germline, which may point to a read error. The chain combines TRBV27 with TRBJ2-5; D assignment may be TRBD1 or TRBD2 (5 bases each). The germline gives CDR1 MNHEY, CDR2 SMNVEV (reference sequence). This CDR3 is built from 15 residues. The CDR3 DNA follows: TGCACCAGCAGTCAGACCGGGACGACAAAAGAGACCCAGTACTTC. Translating gives CTSSQTGTTKETQYF.

The CDR3 region has the DNA TGTGCCAGCAGTCAGGAATATCAGCCCCAGCATTTT. Its translation: CASSQEYQPQHF. The gene calls are TRBV6-5 and TRBJ1-5, with D hard to call. The length of the CDR3 is 12 residues. Germline V gene sequence: CDR1 MNHEY, CDR2 SVGAGI. V was trimmed by 5 bases and J by 5 bases, leaving 7 bases between them.

The CDR3 here is CASSLAWGQETQYF. The CDR3 DNA sequence: TGCGCCAGCAGCTTGGCCTGGGGCCAAGAGACCCAGTACTTC. The chain carries TRBV5-1 and TRBJ2-5; D gene ambiguous. This CDR3 is 14 amino acids long. From germline, CDR1 is SGHRS and CDR2 YFSETQ. The ends were cut back, 0 bases at V and 1 base at J, with 7 bases in the middle.

The chain couples TRBV5-1 to TRBJ2-1; D is possibly TRBD1 or TRBD2 (7 bases each). Germline CDR1 is SGHRS and CDR2 is YFSETQ. V lost 4 bases, J lost 6 bases, and 17 bases lay in between. CDR3 length: 15 amino acids. This chain's CDR3 is CASSLQQGRVNEQFF. The CDR3 DNA is TGCGCCAGCAGCCTTCAACAGGGGAGGGTCAATGAGCAGTTCTTC.

The V and J genes are TRBV11-2 and TRBJ2-1, with no clear D. The CDR3 has 13 amino acids. Trimming removed 0 bases at V and 10 bases at J, with 10 bases between. Per germline, CDR1 SGHAT and CDR2 FQNNGV. DNA for the CDR3: TGTGCCAGCAGCTTAGATTCGCCCGGCGAGCAGTTCTTC. Encoded protein: CASSLDSPGEQFF.

J is TRBJ2-7 and V is TRBV6-6, with TRBD2 matching 8 bases. Germline V CDR1 and CDR2: MNHNY, SVGAGI (reference sequence). This CDR3 is built from 13 residues. V dropped 7 bases and J dropped 0; count of bases not matched to a gene: 2. The CDR3 nucleotides read TGTGCCAGCATCGGGGGGGACTCCTACGAGCAGTACTTC. It encodes CASIGGDSYEQYF.

This clonotype appeared a few times. A much larger clone is a single base away; this may be a read error. This chain joins TRBV10-3 and TRBJ2-5, with TRBD2 matching 8 bases. Germline V CDR1 and CDR2: ENHRY, SYGVKD. The CDR3 is 15 amino acids. J was trimmed by 5 bases and V by 5 bases; bases with no gene match: 10. DNA of the CDR3: TGTGCCATCAGTTCTGCGGGACTAGGTTCCGAGACCCAGTACTTC. Encoded protein: CAISSAGLGSETQYF.

The chain carries TRBV29-1 and TRBJ2-5; a possible D gene is TRBD2 (5 bases). Trimming pared 4 bases from V and 11 bases from J, leaving 17 bases between. This CDR3 contains 12 residues. CDR1 and CDR2 from the germline V gene are SQVTM and ANQGSEA. The CDR3: CSVVASRYGQYF. CDR3 coding DNA: TGCAGCGTTGTGGCTAGCAGGTACGGGCAGTACTTC.

The chain employs TRBV20-1 and TRBJ2-5; 10 bases are a match to TRBD1. Germline V gene sequence: CDR1 DFQATT, CDR2 SNEGSKA (reference sequence). V shed 2 bases and J 5 bases; nucleotides not matched to a gene: 5. This CDR3 contains 14 residues. CDR3 sequence: CSARLGTGVETQYF. The DNA for the CDR3 is TGCAGTGCTAGACTCGGGACAGGGGTGGAGACCCAGTACTTC.

The chain links TRBV27 to TRBJ2-7; D may be TRBD1 (6 bases). This CDR3 comprises 14 residues. V shed 3 bases and J shed 7 bases, with 16 bases lying between them. The V gene's germline CDR1 is MNHEY and CDR2 SMNVEV (reference sequence). The CDR3 spells CASSFPGLGGEQYF. CDR3 sequence (DNA): TGTGCCAGCAGTTTCCCCGGTCTAGGGGGTGAGCAGTACTTC.

This chain uses TRBV5-1 with TRBJ2-1, with D perhaps TRBD2 (7 bases). This CDR3 has 15 residues. Per germline, CDR1 SGHRS and CDR2 YFSETQ. V was trimmed by 4 bases and J by 5 bases, leaving 16 bases between them. For the CDR3, the DNA is TGCGCCAGCAGCGGGGGCAGCGGGGCCAACAATGAGCAGTTCTTC. It codes for CASSGGSGANNEQFF.

The chain combines TRBV7-6 with TRBJ2-7; 7 bases are a match to TRBD2. The CDR3 covers 14 residues. The germline V gene has CDR1 SGHVS and CDR2 FNYEAQ. V shed 1 base, J shed 0 bases, and the junction held 0 bases outside the gene matches. The CDR3 is CASSLERGSYEQYF. The CDR3 nucleotides are TGTGCCAGCAGCTTAGAGCGGGGCTCCTACGAGCAGTACTTC.

V gene TRBV6-5 combines with J gene TRBJ2-5, with a possible D match to TRBD2 (6 bases). The CDR3 is 15 residues long. Per germline, CDR1 MNHEY and CDR2 SVGAGI. V gave up 0 bases and J gave up 5 bases, with 13 bases separating them. CDR3 nucleotide sequence: TGTGCCAGCAGTTACTCCCCCCGGGGGTCGGAGACCCAGTACTTC. This sequence encodes CASSYSPRGSETQYF.

The gene calls are TRBV24-1 and TRBJ2-1; weak D call: TRBD2 (6 bases). The CDR3 extends over 14 amino acids. The V gene's germline CDR1 is KGHDR and CDR2 SFDVKD. The V end lost 6 bases, the J end lost 4 bases, and 12 bases lay between the germline ends. Here the CDR3 reads CATSPGGGYNEQFF. The CDR3 nucleotides are TGTGCCACCAGTCCTGGAGGAGGGTACAATGAGCAGTTCTTC.

The chain carries TRBV11-2 and TRBJ2-1; 9 bases line up with TRBD2. With 2 bases clipped from V and 3 bases from J, the junction kept 11 bases outside the gene matches. The germline V gene has CDR1 SGHAT and CDR2 FQNNGV. The CDR3 runs 18 residues. The CDR3 sequence: CASSLLASSGGYYNEQFF. The CDR3 nucleotides are TGTGCCAGCAGCTTATTAGCGTCCAGCGGGGGGTACTACAATGAGCAGTTCTTC.